This T cell receptor (beta chain) originates from a study of shared clonotypes between healthy human individuals. CD8 cells classed as naive were CD45RO-negative and positively selected for CCR7, excluding terminally differentiated effector memory CD45RA+ cells. All donors were Caucasian adults living in Nashville, Tennessee. Whole-study findings and limits: Among a handful of donors, about 4.6% of naive CD4 clonotypes were found in common. The authors sampled blood alone, and tissue repertoires likely differ.

TCRdb keeps only in-frame clones here, not all; method: immunoSEQ multiplex PCR. The data show about 2.1 million clones, just over 90% seen once. Between the trimmed V and J ends, which lost 6 bases and 4 bases, there was a span of 5 bases. This CDR3 contains 12 residues. CDR1 and CDR2 from the germline V gene are SGDLS and YYNGEE. Regarding this clone: As yet, its antigen is unknown.

The source is a man aged 18 to 30 in good health. Some clones in this sample may be carry-over from other donors' samples. The specimen sequenced was naive CD8+ T cells from PBMCs. The V gene is TRBV9, the J gene TRBJ2-6, with D unclear. The DNA of the CDR3 is TGTGCCAGCAAGAACGGGGCCAACGTCCTGACTTTC. Translation gives CASKNGANVLTF. The full variable domain, in which reference TRBV9 and TRBJ2-6 provide the parts outside the CDR3, is DSGVTQTPKHLITATGQRVTLRCSPRSGDLSVYWYQQSLDQGLQFLIQYYNGEERAKGNILERFSAQQFPDLHSELNLSSLELGDSALYFCASKNGANVLTFGAGSRLTVL.